This T cell receptor (beta chain) was sequenced during a study of T-cell memory formation after mild COVID-19. Overall study context: Clustering of TCRs was largely donor specific. Study conclusions and caveats: A second wave expanding day 15 to 37 was CD4+-biased; contracting clones were balanced.

Barcoded TCR alpha and TCR beta cDNA libraries with UMIs came from 5'RACE using constant-segment primers. In TCRdb, the 5' RACE reads were re-called with MiXCR into one record per CDR3 protein. The table records under 250,000 distinct CDR3 sequences, over 7.5% of them present only once. This clonotype turned up a few times. The antigen is undetermined. Trimming pared 4 bases from V and 4 bases from J, leaving 19 bases between. The length of the CDR3 is 15 residues. The germline gives CDR1 SQVTM, CDR2 ANQGSEA. The chain employs TRBV29-1 and TRBJ1-1; unclear D gene. The receptor's source is a man younger than 35 who had mild COVID-19 (a few samples of this study predate the infection). Cell type and time point are not known. Input material: PBMCs or a T cell subset sorted from them (not recorded which). The CDR3 bases are TGCAGCGTTGTTGGGCAGATAACCTCGGGCACTGAAGCTTTCTTT. Its protein is CSVVGQITSGTEAFF.